One sample yielded the 7 T cell receptor beta chains listed below, sequenced in a study of blood T cell repertoires in COVID-19. The repertoire was sequenced with immunoSEQ multiplex PCR; TCRdb's copy has only in-frame clones and lacks some. The repertoire consists of about 150,000 clones, with approximately 80% occurring once and the leading ten covering around 32%. Sequencing was done on a sample of peripheral blood. All receptors derive from an older woman with acute or convalescent COVID-19.

The gene calls are TRBV6-5 and TRBJ1-1, with D possibly TRBD1 on 6 matching bases. Germline-derived CDR1 and CDR2 are MNHEY and SVGAGI. Trimming removed 0 bases at V and 0 bases at J, with 11 bases between. The CDR3 is made up of 16 amino acids. CDR3 in amino acids: CASSYSPGQVNTEAFF. The CDR3 DNA reads as TGTGCCAGCAGTTACTCTCCGGGACAAGTGAACACTGAAGCTTTCTTT.

This chain joins TRBV5-1 and TRBJ2-1; 11 nucleotides agree with TRBD1. The CDR3 runs to 17 residues. With 8 bases clipped from V and 7 bases from J, the junction kept 17 bases outside the gene matches. Germline values: CDR1 SGHRS, CDR2 YFSETQ. The DNA of the CDR3 is TGCGCCAGTCAAACCCCTCCGGGACAGGGGGATCCAAATGAGCAGTTCTTC. Protein sequence: CASQTPPGQGDPNEQFF. Looking up the rest from reference TRBV5-1 and TRBJ2-1 gives the full variable domain: KAGVTQTPRYLIKTRGQQVTLSCSPISGHRSVSWYQQTPGQGLQFLFEYFSETQRNKGNFPGRFSGRQFSNSRSEMNVSTLELGDSALYLCASQTPPGQGDPNEQFFGPGTRLTVL.

CDR3 amino acids: CASSLFTASNYGYTF. CDR3 DNA: TGTGCCAGCAGTTTATTTACAGCATCTAACTATGGCTACACCTTC. The chain joins TRBV28 to TRBJ1-2; D not certain. Trimming stripped 1 base from V and 0 bases from J, with 9 bases between. CDR1 is MDHEN, CDR2 SYDVKM, per germline. The CDR3 spans 15 residues.

This chain uses TRBV27 with TRBJ1-6, with TRBD1 matching over 9 bases. J gave up 7 bases and V 8 bases, and 6 bases lay outside the gene matches. The CDR3 runs to 14 residues. CDR1 is MNHEY, CDR2 SMNVEV, per germline (reference sequence). The CDR3 reads CASWTGVKNSPLHF. CDR3 in DNA: TGTGCCAGCTGGACAGGGGTGAAGAATTCACCCCTCCACTTT.

The J gene is TRBJ2-1, the V gene TRBV10-3, with TRBD2 matching over 12 bases. This CDR3 spans 15 amino acids. Trimming removed 8 bases from V and 4 bases from J; junction bases left unmatched: 6. The germline V gene encodes CDR1 ENHRY and CDR2 SYGVKD. As DNA, the CDR3 is TGTGCCATCCAGACTAGCGGGGGCCCGTACAATGAGCAGTTCTTC. It is translated as CAIQTSGGPYNEQFF.

The chain recombines TRBV7-9 with TRBJ1-1; possible D gene TRBD1, 5 bases. Trimming took 0 bases from V and 7 from J, leaving 6 bases between them. This CDR3 spans 12 amino acids. Per germline, CDR1 SEHNR and CDR2 FQNEAQ (reference sequence). CDR3 in amino acids: CASSLAQGEAFF. CDR3 sequence (DNA): TGTGCCAGCAGCTTAGCGCAGGGTGAAGCTTTCTTT.

In its sample, this clone was seen once. This chain joins TRBV19 and TRBJ1-2; 7 bases are shared with TRBD1. CDR3 length equals 16 residues. J gave up 4 bases and V 7 bases, and 15 bases lay outside the gene matches. The V gene's germline CDR1 is LNHDA and CDR2 SQIVND (reference sequence). The CDR3 region is CASTYTGEGYFYGYTF. The CDR3 DNA reads TGTGCCAGTACCTATACAGGGGAAGGATACTTCTATGGCTACACCTTC.